This passage covers 8 T cell receptor beta chains from one sample sequenced in a study of blood T cell repertoires in COVID-19. TCRdb's table, derived via immunoSEQ multiplex PCR, lists solely in-frame clones and lacks some. This sample has roughly 290,000 clones, with around 89% found just once. The source material was peripheral blood. These receptors all stem from a woman in her sixties with acute or convalescent COVID-19.

CDR3 in DNA: TGTGCCAGCAGTCCGCGGACAGGGGGGTCCACTGAAGCTTTCTTT. It codes for CASSPRTGGSTEAFF. The rearrangement links TRBV28 to TRBJ1-1, with 10 bases matching TRBD1. The germline V gene encodes CDR1 MDHEN and CDR2 SYDVKM. Losses at the gene ends were 5 bases for V and 4 bases for J; bases not matched to a gene: 7. The CDR3 runs to 15 residues.

The V and J genes are TRBV27 and TRBJ1-2, with 10 bases identical to TRBD1. Germline loops: CDR1 MNHEY, CDR2 SMNVEV (reference sequence). The CDR3 is 16 residues long. V shed 8 bases and J 5 bases; nucleotides not matched to a gene: 14. In DNA, the CDR3 is TGTGCCAGCCGGAAGGGACAGGGGCTTAAACTATATGGCTACACCTTC. This sequence encodes CASRKGQGLKLYGYTF.

This chain joins TRBV27 and TRBJ1-4, with D uncertain. The CDR3 contains 14 residues. Germline V gene data show CDR1 as MNHEY and CDR2 as SMNVEV (reference sequence). Trimming took off 3 bases at V and 5 bases at J, with 10 bases between the two ends. The CDR3 region has the DNA TGTGCCAGCAGTTTTAGTGGGGAGAATGAAAAACTGTTTTTT. Encoded protein: CASSFSGENEKLFF. Using reference TRBV27 and TRBJ1-4 for the parts outside the CDR3, the full variable domain is EAQVTQNPRYLITVTGKKLTVTCSQNMNHEYMSWYRQDPGLGLRQIYYSMNVEVTDKGDVPEGYKVSRKEKRNFPLILESPSPNQTSLYFCASSFSGENEKLFFGSGTQLSVL.

J is TRBJ2-2 and V is TRBV10-3; D is perhaps TRBD1 (6 bases). V lost 6 bases to trimming and J lost 2 bases, with 7 bases between them. The CDR3 runs to 13 residues. Germline V lookup: CDR1 ENHRY, CDR2 SYGVKD. CDR3 region: CAISRGNTGELFF. CDR3 DNA: TGTGCCATCAGCAGGGGAAACACCGGGGAGCTGTTTTTT.

The gene calls are TRBV2 and TRBJ1-2; 11 nucleotides agree with TRBD1. The CDR3 loop spans 17 amino acids. CDR1 and CDR2 (germline): SNHLY, FYNNEI. The V gene end was trimmed by 4 bases and the J gene end by 4 bases; junction bases not matched to a gene: 11. CDR3 DNA sequence: TGTGCCAGCAGTGTCCCAGGGACAGGGGGTGTTAGCTATGGCTACACCTTC. Translated: CASSVPGTGGVSYGYTF. The full variable domain, rest sourced from reference TRBV2 and TRBJ1-2, is EPEVTQTPSHQVTQMGQEVILRCVPISNHLYFYWYRQILGQKVEFLVSFYNNEISEKSEIFDDQFSVERPDGSNFTLKIRSTKLEDSAMYFCASSVPGTGGVSYGYTFGSGTRLTVV.

The chain recombines TRBV21-1 with TRBJ2-1; TRBD1 is the table's D call and was not checked against the DNA. TRBV21-1 counts as a pseudogene. The CDR3 runs to 14 residues. The CDR3 loop reads CASSKVGLNNEQFF. In DNA, the CDR3 is TGTGCCAGCAGCAAAGTGGGCCTGAACAATGAGCAGTTCTTC.

V is TRBV2 and J is TRBJ1-2; D not resolved. V gave up 4 bases and J gave up 7 bases, with 19 bases separating them. Looked up from germline, CDR1 is SNHLY and CDR2 is FYNNEI. The CDR3 length is 15 residues. CDR3 loop: CASSGVFRRMSGYTF. CDR3 nucleotides: TGTGCCAGCAGTGGGGTATTTCGGAGGATGAGTGGCTACACCTTC.

This clone appeared a single time. The gene calls are TRBV27 and TRBJ2-3; unclear D gene. The V end was cut by 7 bases, the J end by 4 bases, with 12 bases between. There are 13 residues in the CDR3. Germline CDR1 is MNHEY and CDR2 is SMNVEV (reference sequence). The DNA of the CDR3 is TGTGCCAGCAACTCACTGGGCTCAGATACGCAGTATTTT. Translated: CASNSLGSDTQYF.